The rows below give T cell receptor beta chains drawn from one sample of a study of molecular identifiers for immune sequencing clone quantification. TCRdb called the PCR reads again in MiXCR, with one record for every CDR3 protein. Among 400,000 to 600,000 distinct CDR3 sequences listed, 25% were seen once. Material for sequencing was naive CD8+ T cells from blood, with Jurkat cell RNA spiked in. These receptors all stem from a human donor in good health. Some libraries in this study had Jurkat cell RNA spiked in. CDR3s include the opening cysteine and the closing phenylalanine or tryptophan. Fields, in order: clone size, V gene, CDR3 length, CDR3 protein. Clone size is shown for a subset of rows, as once, few, many or a class of expanded clone.

>.|TRBV6-2/TRBV6-3|13
CAPWDSATGELFF
>few|TRBV4-3|18
CASSLQFLYTDSTDTQYF
>.|TRBV4-3|17
CASSQDRASGLSYEQYF
>.|TRBV11-2|14
CASSLSGGANVLTF
>few|TRBV28|14
CASSPDRVEGTQYF
>.|TRBV30|16
CARSGPGTPGMDTQYF
>.|TRBV12-3/TRBV12-4|16
CASSYSTGLGSSTQYF
>.|TRBV5-8|13
CASLGESEYEAFF
>.|TRBV4-1|13
CASSRAIGQPQHF
>few|TRBV11-3|16
CASSPRTGGDADTQYF
>.|TRBV6-2/TRBV6-3|14
CASSAQGFTDTQYF
>.|TRBV15|14
CATSRGGGAGEQYF
>.|TRBV24-1|14
CATSEGSIGTEAFF
>.|TRBV7-8|16
CASSLALRRAETEAFF
>few|TRBV14|14
CASSQTGMPYEQYF
>many|TRBV10-2|14
CASSEAGAGETQYF
>few|TRBV4-3|16
CASSQDRTSEYNEQFF
>few|TRBV6-1|13
CASSETGAYGYTF
>few|TRBV5-1|15
CASSNLGVRDDTQYF
>many|TRBV25-1|14
CASSAPGPFETQYF
>many|TRBV3-1|11
CASSQQREQYF
>few|TRBV29-1|13
CSVEQVGAYEQYF
>few|TRBV4-3|20
CASSQGPQTGDYYPNYGYTF
>few|TRBV12-3/TRBV12-4|13
CASSPEFNTEAFF
>.|TRBV19|15
CASSIGGGALDTQYF
>.|TRBV20-1|14
CSAGPDYSYEGQYF
>.|TRBV5-6|14
CASSWGQLEETQYF
>few|TRBV7-9|16
CASSLVTSGSGETQYF
>few|TRBV7-6|15
CASSLDAGGSYEQYF
>.|TRBV7-6|13
CASSELAKEPQYF
>many|TRBV5-1|14
CASSSGQGSDEQYF
>few|TRBV12-3/TRBV12-4|13
CASSFGIRDTQYF
>.|TRBV11-2|14
CATTTGTGGTGYTF
>.|TRBV30|14
CAWSVRYLGHEQYF
>many|TRBV9|16
CASSVAGTSGSYEQYF
>.|TRBV9|14
CASSPETGIPKAFF
>.|TRBV3-1|18
CASSPPRSGRANTGELFF
>.|TRBV24-1|14
CATGTATSTDTQYF
>few|TRBV21-1|13
CARSDRDDQPQHF
>.|TRBV6-1|14
CASRTGRGNQPQHF
>many|TRBV6-2/TRBV6-3|17
CASSYTYGTAINQPQHF
>.|TRBV20-1|14
CSAEPRDWDGELFF
>.|TRBV4-2|18
CASSQSLELAESTDTQYF
>many|TRBV7-2|13
CASSFGHRPEAFF
>.|TRBV19|14
CASTPGDSNYGYTF
>.|TRBV5-6|15
CASSARGTGGSHLFF
>few|TRBV3-1|17
CASSQIPLAGARETQYF
>few|TRBV6-2/TRBV6-3|13
CASSLYRGDEQFF
>few|TRBV20-1|14
CSASSLAGAGEQYF
>.|TRBV24-1|16
CATSDLAGTNTGELFF
>many|TRBV6-2/TRBV6-3|13
CASSPWDSRPQHF
>few|TRBV6-5|14
CASSYGGPRYEQYF